This TCR beta chain is from a study of regulatory T cells in long-lasting Graves disease (dated by TCRdb to the early 2020s). Broadly, across the study: In the newly diagnosed Graves' disease group, patients had been taking antithyroid drugs for less than 3 months. A total of 33 samples underwent TCR sequencing, from 13 patients with persistent Graves' disease and 20 or so patients with newly diagnosed Graves' disease. The study was registered as a clinical trial and conducted in China. Persistent Graves' disease patients were compared with newly diagnosed Graves' disease patients by peripheral blood TCR sequencing and RNA sequencing. The research as a whole found: Preferential use of TRBV28, TRBJ1-2 and TRBJ2-5 was observed in persistent disease, whereas TRBV20-1 and TRBJ2-1 were favored in newly diagnosed disease. Sequencing and analysis were limited to the TCR beta chain. Only peripheral blood was studied, because thyroid tissue, the primary lesion, was inaccessible. Persistent patients shared more public clonotypes among themselves (2,741) than newly diagnosed patients did (over 900). Persistent Graves' disease patients showed lower TCR Shannon entropy and fewer highly expanded clones than newly diagnosed patients, suggesting clonal expansion. The authors noted that the small sample size was a limitation that may lower accuracy.

This sample's time point label indicates: newly diagnosed GD, antithyroid drugs for less than 3 months. For both TCR sequencing and RNA sequencing, RNA was extracted from PBMCs using TRIzol. The diagnosis of Graves' disease followed American Thyroid Association guidelines. Patients were recruited from an endocrinology department in Xi'an, China. From each patient, about 9.7 milliliters of peripheral blood was collected into an EDTA anticoagulant tube. Ficoll Paque Plus density gradient separation was used to isolate PBMCs, and no further T cell sorting was performed. RNA quality was checked with an Agilent 2100 Bioanalyzer and agarose gel, and concentration with a NanoDrop 2000. The receptor library was made with multiplex PCR. Sequencing was performed on an Illumina HiSeq 4000. CDR3 regions were amplified by Arm-PCR with iRepertoire HTBI primers to construct TCR beta libraries. Gel purification was performed on PCR products prior to sequencing. The published analysis was carried out like this. Gene usage analysis of CDR3 amino acid clonotypes used the approximately 62 TRBV and fewer than 15 TRBJ segments found across samples. COPE and FqMerger were used to merge the filtered high-quality paired reads into contigs. BLAST was used to align contigs to the IMGT TRBV, TRBD and TRBJ reference genes, and CDR3 was defined following IMGT. Clonotypes above 0.1% frequency were classified as highly expanded clones. Repertoire diversity was measured by Shannon entropy, and V-J evenness by the Gini coefficient. A clonotype was considered public if more than one individual shared it. TCRdb applied fastp at Q25 and MiXCR to the public reads, then kept only in-frame beta chains. Entries that share a CDR3 protein sequence are merged under the most common genes and DNA. These V and J calls rely on TCRdb rather than the paper's analysis. The sample table lists 560,000 or so distinct CDR3 sequences, more than 15% of them with a count of one. The ten biggest clones cover 12% of the sample.

Worth noting for this clonotype: No antigen is known for it. Qualities for individual bases were not recorded, and no much larger clone is one base off.

At the junction V is shortened by 6 bases and J by 2 bases, with 14 bases in between. Including cysteine and phenylalanine, the CDR3 has 15 amino acids. The read is trimmed to its CDR3 DNA, 45 bases read in frame from base 1. CDR1 and CDR2, per the germline V gene, are MDHEN and SYDVKM. These data also formed part of another study, on T cells in Graves' hyperthyroidism and ophthalmopathy. From the second report: A patient counted as having stable Graves' hyperthyroidism if no progression to ophthalmopathy occurred over 18 months of follow-up. Hyperthyroidism patients were aged 18 to 65 years and newly diagnosed, with disease duration of less than 2 months. Exclusion was applied to patients with uncontrolled infections, other autoimmune diseases, pregnancy or lactation. Clinical symptoms, serum thyroxine and TRAb, thyroid ultrasound, and orbital computed tomography formed the basis for the diagnoses. The first round of RT-PCR for the TCR CDR3 was performed with the HTBI primer set and the Qiagen OneStep RT-PCR kit. Blood samples also contained most of the expanded thyroid clonotypes (frequency above 0.001), which suggests that blood repertoires may reflect thyroid immune responses. In cross-validation, a model built on a 13 V-J signature told ophthalmopathy apart from stable hyperthyroidism with over 85% sensitivity and 81% to 82% specificity, and in testing the same model reached 80%/75%. During validation, the model predicted progression to ophthalmopathy a median of around 6 months ahead of onset, with almost 71% sensitivity and around 73% specificity. TCR V-J signatures able to tell the groups apart were searched for in a discovery cohort of 100 patients, of whom approximately 40 had Graves' ophthalmopathy and under 65 had stable Graves' hyperthyroidism. Prospective prediction of ophthalmopathy was tested in an independent validation cohort consisting of 18 hyperthyroidism patients and more than 15 patients who later progressed to ophthalmopathy. The roughly 100 discovery patients were randomly divided into training and test sets at a 7:3 ratio. Thyroid tissue and blood T-cell repertoires from six Graves' hyperthyroidism patients were also compared in the study. After blood sampling, hyperthyroidism patients were treated with methimazole at a starting dose of 30 mg daily, and ophthalmopathy patients were treated with high-dose intravenous methylprednisolone. Libraries were constructed in a second round of multiplex PCR, after which size selection and purification were performed. Libraries were sequenced paired-end with 100 bp reads on an Illumina HiSeq2000. SOAPnuke was used to process the raw data, throwing out any read that contained adapters or uncalled bases, had a mean Phred below 15, or lacked an exact constant-primer or identifier match. High-quality paired reads were merged using COPE v1.2.5, and each unique nucleotide sequence was defined as a clonotype. Clonotypes were aligned to IMGT TRBV, TRBD and TRBJ reference segments using MiTCR v1.1. The analysis included only V-J combinations with a frequency above 0.0001, which together covered about 99% of the repertoires. The TCS score was defined as F50 (clonal expansion) divided by E x V (chaos), with BLOSUM62-based TCRdist calculated between CDR3 peptides within each V-J. Welch's t-statistics and random forest reduced around 520 V-J features to roughly 13, which were used in a naive Bayes classifier (R e1071). No statistical method was used to set the sample size in advance, and investigators knew the group allocation. According to the paper, TCR Vbeta CDR3 sequencing was carried out on approximately 140 peripheral blood samples, which came from fewer than 50 ophthalmopathy, 80 or so hyperthyroidism and approximately 17 progressor patients.

Here the chain combines TRBV28 and TRBJ1-5; 5 matching bases give a weak D call of TRBD1. Sequenced material: peripheral blood mononuclear cells (PBMCs), taken at new diagnosis, from a patient treated with antithyroid drugs. This TCR came from a man aged 18 to 29 with Graves disease. Donor details come from another sample of the same person, matched by shared clones. The sequence in DNA is TGTGCCAGCAGCCCTTCCAGGGCGGGCAATCAGCCCCAGCATTTT. The resulting protein is CASSPSRAGNQPQHF. Beyond the CDR3, the reference TRBV28 and TRBJ1-5 genes provide the residues; the full variable domain reads: DVKVTQSSRYLVKRTGEKVFLECVQDMDHENMFWYRQDPGLGLRLIYFSYDVKMKEKGDIPEGYSVSREKKERFSLILESASTNQTSMYLCASSPSRAGNQPQHFGDGTRLSIL.